This T cell receptor beta chain emerged from a study of blood T cell repertoires in COVID-19. Study background: Donors in the United States, Italy and Spain gave samples during acute or convalescent COVID-19. Sources were T cells, B-cell-depleted T cells, or PBMCs; the material itself was cDNA or gDNA.

Losses at the gene ends were 2 bases for V and 8 bases for J; bases not matched to a gene: 4. Germline V gene data show CDR1 as MNHEY and CDR2 as SVGAGI. This CDR3 region has 13 residues. TCRdb's copy holds only in-frame clones and misses some; the assay was immunoSEQ multiplex PCR. The table records fewer than 200,000 clones, 82% of them present only once. Clinical history as reported by participants underpinned cohort assignment. The receptor's source is a woman in her sixties with acute COVID-19. The V gene is TRBV6-5, the J gene TRBJ1-2; 8 bases agree with TRBD1. Sequenced: PBMCs or T cells enriched from blood (not recorded which). CDR3: CASSYAGGGGYTF. CDR3 sequence (DNA): TGTGCCAGCAGTTACGCAGGGGGCGGAGGCTACACCTTC.